These T cell receptor beta chains were read from a single sample in a study of shared clonotypes between healthy human individuals. Method: immunoSEQ multiplex PCR; TCRdb's copy keeps in-frame clones and lacks some. Counted here are approximately 810,000 clones, 90% to 95% occurring once; the ten biggest clones make up more than 20%. The material sequenced was naive CD8+ T cells sorted from blood. The receptor set was obtained from a man aged 25-40 years in good health. Each CDR3 is given with its conserved first and last residue. D genes are given only for firm matches. Rows may omit the clone size; those that give it use once, few, many or a size class.

>TRBJ2-7|NA|12|TRBV27|NA
CASSYGTNEQYF
TGTGCCAGCAGTTACGGGACAAACGAGCAGTACTTC
>TRBJ2-7|TRBD1|14|TRBV9|NA
CASSVGTGDYEQYF
TGTGCCAGCAGCGTCGGGACAGGGGACTACGAGCAGTACTTC
>TRBJ2-3|TRBD2|16|TRBV6-5|NA
CASSSPGRSSTDTQYF
TGTGCCAGCAGTTCCCCCGGGAGGTCGAGCACAGATACGCAGTATTTT
>TRBJ1-1|NA|15|TRBV9|NA
CASSPLGVGNTEAFF
TGTGCCAGCAGCCCACTAGGCGTGGGGAACACTGAAGCTTTCTTT
>TRBJ2-1|NA|11|TRBV5-1|NA
CASSFYNEQFF
TGCGCCAGCAGCTTCTACAATGAGCAGTTCTTC
>TRBJ2-3|NA|15|TRBV6-5|few
CASTLSGAPTDTQYF
TGTGCCAGCACGCTCTCGGGAGCTCCCACAGATACGCAGTATTTT
>TRBJ2-7|TRBD2|15|TRBV6-6|NA
CASSRSGESSYEQYF
TGTGCCAGCAGTCGTAGCGGGGAAAGCTCCTACGAGCAGTACTTC
>TRBJ2-1|NA|17|TRBV21-1|NA
CASSKWFSSGRADEQFF
TGTGCCAGCAGCAAATGGTTCTCTTCGGGACGAGCGGATGAGCAGTTCTTC
>TRBJ2-3|TRBD2|16|TRBV6-6|NA
CASSTGTSGHTDTQYF
TGTGCCAGCAGTACTGGGACTAGCGGGCACACAGATACGCAGTATTTT
>TRBJ2-5|NA|14|TRBV4-1|NA
CASSQDEGEETQYF
TGCGCCAGCAGCCAAGATGAAGGGGAGGAGACCCAGTACTTC
>TRBJ1-1|TRBD1|12|TRBV5-1|NA
CASSPTGEGAFF
TGCGCCAGCAGCCCGACAGGGGAGGGAGCTTTCTTT
>TRBJ2-3|NA|18|TRBV4-3|NA
CASSQGVERPPLTDTQYF
TGCGCCAGCAGCCAAGGAGTCGAGAGACCCCCCCTCACAGATACGCAGTATTTT
>TRBJ2-5|TRBD2|16|TRBV4-1|NA
CASSQGQGLAGETQYF
TGCGCCAGCAGCCAAGGACAGGGACTAGCGGGGGAAACCCAGTACTTC
>TRBJ2-7|NA|16|TRBV28|NA
CASSSPLTVSTYEQYF
TGTGCCAGCAGTTCCCCCCTCACGGTATCTACCTACGAGCAGTACTTC
>TRBJ2-1|NA|15|TRBV19|NA
CASSIDRALGNEQFF
TGTGCCAGTAGTATTGACCGGGCGTTGGGCAATGAGCAGTTCTTC
>TRBJ1-1|NA|15|TRBV7-9|NA
CASSYPLGENTEAFF
TGTGCCAGCAGCTATCCATTGGGGGAGAACACTGAAGCTTTCTTT
>TRBJ2-3|NA|17|TRBV27|once
CASSPFSSGWGTDTQYF
TGTGCCAGCAGTCCGTTTTCTTCAGGGTGGGGCACAGATACGCAGTATTTT
>TRBJ2-7|TRBD2|18|TRBV28|NA
CASSLGTSGYDLSYEQYF
TGTGCCAGCAGTTTGGGGACTAGCGGGTACGACCTGTCCTACGAGCAGTACTTC
>TRBJ2-3|NA|16|TRBV7-2|NA
CASSGPGTRSPDTQYF
TGTGCCAGCAGCGGACCGGGGACGAGGTCCCCAGATACGCAGTATTTT
>TRBJ2-7|TRBD2|13|TRBV5-6|NA
CASSSGGGPEQYF
TGTGCCAGCAGCTCCGGGGGGGGTCCCGAGCAGTACTTC
>TRBJ2-1|NA|16|TRBV4-3|once
CASSRTYDSPYNEQFF
TGCGCCAGCAGCCGGACTTACGACAGTCCCTACAATGAGCAGTTCTTC
>TRBJ2-7|NA|11|TRBV30|NA
CAWSAAYEQYF
TGTGCCTGGAGTGCAGCATACGAGCAGTACTTC
>TRBJ2-7|NA|13|TRBV19|few
CASSNSLGYEQYF
TGTGCCAGCAGCAACTCGCTGGGCTACGAGCAGTACTTC
>TRBJ2-7|NA|11|TRBV6-1|NA
CASPSMYEQYF
TGTGCCAGCCCCAGTATGTACGAGCAGTACTTC
>TRBJ2-3|NA|13|TRBV6-5|NA
CASSYSGLDTQYF
TGTGCCAGCAGTTACTCAGGTCTAGATACGCAGTATTTT
>TRBJ2-1|TRBD2|14|TRBV5-6|NA
CASSLILAGNEQFF
TGTGCCAGCAGCTTGATACTAGCGGGCAATGAGCAGTTCTTC
>TRBJ2-3|NA|15|TRBV5-1|NA
CASSLVPEGGDTQYF
TGCGCCAGCAGCTTGGTGCCGGAGGGGGGAGATACGCAGTATTTT
>TRBJ2-3|NA|14|TRBV4-3|NA
CASSQDVNPDTQYF
TGCGCCAGCAGCCAAGATGTCAATCCAGATACGCAGTATTTT
>TRBJ1-1|TRBD1|19|TRBV11-2|NA
CASSSSGPRQGLLLTEAFF
TGTGCCAGCAGCTCATCTGGTCCGAGACAGGGGTTGTTACTGACTGAAGCTTTCTTT
>TRBJ2-1|TRBD2|15|TRBV10-2|NA
CASRRGGSSYNEQFF
TGCGCCAGCCGGCGCGGCGGGAGCTCCTACAATGAGCAGTTCTTC
>TRBJ1-1|NA|15|TRBV10-2|NA
CASSQLLGRGTEAFF
TGCGCCAGCAGTCAACTACTGGGACGGGGCACTGAAGCTTTCTTT
>TRBJ2-7|NA|16|TRBV28|NA
CASSLTGNRAAYEQYF
TGTGCCAGCAGTTTAACGGGGAACAGGGCGGCCTACGAGCAGTACTTC
>TRBJ2-3|NA|17|TRBV7-9|NA
CASSGHGQETAKSTQYF
TGTGCCAGCAGCGGACACGGACAAGAAACAGCCAAAAGTACGCAGTATTTT
>TRBJ2-4|NA|13|TRBV15|NA
CATSREGDTIQYF
TGTGCCACCAGCAGAGAAGGCGATACGATTCAGTACTTC
>TRBJ2-7|TRBD2|15|TRBV19|NA
CASSPSAGGIHEQYF
TGTGCCAGTAGTCCCTCGGCGGGAGGGATCCACGAGCAGTACTTC
>TRBJ2-7|TRBD1|15|TRBV4-3|NA
CASSLQGGQGNEQYF
TGCGCCAGCAGCCTCCAGGGGGGACAGGGAAACGAGCAGTACTTC
>TRBJ2-7|NA|15|TRBV27|NA
CASSFTRGANYEQYF
TGTGCCAGCAGTTTTACCAGGGGGGCCAACTACGAGCAGTACTTC
>TRBJ2-1|NA|14|TRBV9|NA
CASSVAGFSPEQFF
TGTGCCAGCAGCGTGGCGGGGTTCTCGCCGGAGCAGTTCTTC
>TRBJ1-3|NA|15|TRBV9|NA
CASTVGLSSGNTIYF
TGTGCCAGCACCGTAGGGTTGAGCTCTGGAAACACCATATATTTT
>TRBJ1-1|TRBD1|15|TRBV5-4|NA
CASSFRDRGGPEAFF
TGTGCCAGCAGCTTCCGGGACAGGGGAGGCCCTGAAGCTTTCTTT
>TRBJ2-5|TRBD1|15|TRBV7-9|NA
CASSLGQGLQETQYF
TGTGCCAGCAGCTTGGGACAGGGCCTCCAAGAGACCCAGTACTTC
>TRBJ2-5|TRBD2|15|TRBV29-1|NA
CSPIGLAGIQETQYF
TGCAGCCCCATAGGACTAGCGGGTATACAAGAGACCCAGTACTTC
>TRBJ1-5|NA|16|TRBV19|once
CASSIEGSGPNQPQHF
TGTGCCAGTAGTATAGAGGGGAGCGGACCCAATCAGCCCCAGCATTTT
>TRBJ2-7|TRBD2|14|TRBV27|NA
CASTPSGGHYEQYF
TGTGCCAGCACCCCATCGGGAGGGCACTACGAGCAGTACTTC
>TRBJ2-7|NA|10|TRBV27|once
CASGAFEQYF
TGTGCCAGCGGAGCCTTCGAGCAGTACTTC
>TRBJ1-2|NA|11|TRBV5-1|NA
CASSDGYGYTF
TGCGCCAGCAGCGATGGGTATGGCTACACCTTC
>TRBJ1-3|NA|15|TRBV2|NA
CASSGYEGVGNTIYF
TGTGCCAGCAGTGGTTACGAAGGAGTCGGAAACACCATATATTTT
>TRBJ2-6|NA|13|TRBV5-1|NA
CASSFSGANVLTF
TGCGCCAGCAGCTTCTCTGGGGCCAACGTCCTGACTTTC
>TRBJ2-7|TRBD1|15|TRBV9|NA
CASSPQGDSSYEQYF
TGTGCCAGCAGCCCCCAGGGGGACAGCTCCTACGAGCAGTACTTC
>TRBJ2-3|TRBD1|19|TRBV5-8|NA
CASPRGLTGTGFFRDTQYF
TGTGCCAGCCCCCGGGGGTTAACCGGGACAGGGTTTTTCAGAGATACGCAGTATTTT
>TRBJ2-7|NA|16|TRBV5-3|NA
CARSLSGIALTYEQYF
TGTGCCAGAAGCTTATCGGGAATAGCATTAACCTACGAGCAGTACTTC
>TRBJ2-1|TRBD1|14|TRBV6-5|NA
CASSPTGPPNEQFF
TGTGCCAGCAGTCCGACAGGGCCACCCAATGAGCAGTTCTTC
>TRBJ2-1|NA|18|TRBV5-1|NA
CASSFSRSYRVAADEQFF
TGCGCCAGCAGCTTTTCCCGCAGTTACCGGGTAGCCGCTGATGAGCAGTTCTTC